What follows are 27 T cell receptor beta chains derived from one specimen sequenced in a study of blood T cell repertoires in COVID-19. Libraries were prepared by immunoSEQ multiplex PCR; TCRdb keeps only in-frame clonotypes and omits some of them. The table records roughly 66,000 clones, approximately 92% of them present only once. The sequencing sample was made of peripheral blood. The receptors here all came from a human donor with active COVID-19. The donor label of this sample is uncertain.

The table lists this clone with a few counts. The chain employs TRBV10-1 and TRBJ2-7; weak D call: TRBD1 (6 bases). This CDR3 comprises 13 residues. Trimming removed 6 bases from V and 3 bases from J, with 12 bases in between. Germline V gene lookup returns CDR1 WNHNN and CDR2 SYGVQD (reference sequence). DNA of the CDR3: TGCGCCAGCAGCCAGACAGGACTCTACGAGCAGTACTTC. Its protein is CASSQTGLYEQYF.

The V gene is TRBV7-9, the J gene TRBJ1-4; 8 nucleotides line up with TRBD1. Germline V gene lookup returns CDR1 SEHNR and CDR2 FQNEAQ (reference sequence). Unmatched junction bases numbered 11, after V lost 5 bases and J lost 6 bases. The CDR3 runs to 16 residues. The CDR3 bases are TGTGCCAGCAGCCCTCGGACAGGGCGGGTCGATGAAAAACTGTTTTTT. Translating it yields CASSPRTGRVDEKLFF.

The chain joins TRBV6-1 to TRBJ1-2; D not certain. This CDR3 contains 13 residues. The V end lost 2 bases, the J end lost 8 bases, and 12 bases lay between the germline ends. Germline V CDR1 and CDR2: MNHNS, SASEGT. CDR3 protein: CASSEQEALGYTF. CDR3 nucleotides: TGTGCCAGCAGTGAACAAGAGGCTTTGGGCTACACCTTC.

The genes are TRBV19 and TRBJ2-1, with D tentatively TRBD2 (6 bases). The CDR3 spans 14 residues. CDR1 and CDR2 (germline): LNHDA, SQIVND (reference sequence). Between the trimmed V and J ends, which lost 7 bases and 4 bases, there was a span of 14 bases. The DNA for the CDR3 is TGTGCCAGTACCCGGGACTCCCGATACAATGAGCAGTTCTTC. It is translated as CASTRDSRYNEQFF. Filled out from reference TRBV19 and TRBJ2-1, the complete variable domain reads DGGITQSPKYLFRKEGQNVTLSCEQNLNHDAMYWYRQDPGQGLRLIYYSQIVNDFQKGDIAEGYSVSREKKESFPLTVTSAQKNPTAFYLCASTRDSRYNEQFFGPGTRLTVL.

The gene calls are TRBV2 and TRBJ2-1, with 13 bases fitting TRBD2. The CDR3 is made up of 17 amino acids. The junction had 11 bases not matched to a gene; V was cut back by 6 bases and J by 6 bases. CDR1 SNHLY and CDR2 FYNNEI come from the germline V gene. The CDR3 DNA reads TGTGCCAGCAGCGCGAGACTAGCGGGAGGTTACGGCAATGAGCAGTTCTTC. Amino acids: CASSARLAGGYGNEQFF.

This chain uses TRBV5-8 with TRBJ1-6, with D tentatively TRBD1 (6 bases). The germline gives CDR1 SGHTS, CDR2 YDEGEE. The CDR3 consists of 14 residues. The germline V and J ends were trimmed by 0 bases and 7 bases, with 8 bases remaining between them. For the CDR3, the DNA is TGTGCCAGCAGCTTGGCACAGGGCAATTCACCCCTCCACTTT. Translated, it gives CASSLAQGNSPLHF.

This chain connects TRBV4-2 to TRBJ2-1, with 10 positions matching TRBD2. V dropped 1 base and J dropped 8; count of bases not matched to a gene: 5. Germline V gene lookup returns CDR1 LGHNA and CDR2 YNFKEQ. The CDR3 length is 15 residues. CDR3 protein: CASSQGSGRAYEQFF. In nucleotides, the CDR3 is TGTGCCAGCAGCCAAGGCAGCGGGAGGGCCTATGAGCAGTTCTTC.

This CDR3 reads CASRYDRVGTGELFF. The CDR3 DNA follows: TGTGCCAGCAGATACGACAGGGTCGGGACCGGGGAGCTGTTTTTT. The rearrangement links TRBV27 to TRBJ2-2; 7 nucleotides align to TRBD1. Germline assignment: CDR1 MNHEY and CDR2 SMNVEV (reference sequence). The CDR3 extends over 15 amino acids. V shed 6 bases and J 5 bases; nucleotides not matched to a gene: 9.

Here the CDR3 reads CASTIQANTEAFF. The CDR3 coding sequence is TGTGCCAGCACTATACAGGCGAACACTGAAGCTTTCTTT. This chain connects TRBV6-6 to TRBJ1-1; D might be TRBD1 (5 bases). V was cut by 7 bases and J by 1 base, with 10 bases left in between. The CDR3 sequence is 13 residues long. Per the germline V gene, CDR1 is MNHNY and CDR2 is SVGAGI (reference sequence).

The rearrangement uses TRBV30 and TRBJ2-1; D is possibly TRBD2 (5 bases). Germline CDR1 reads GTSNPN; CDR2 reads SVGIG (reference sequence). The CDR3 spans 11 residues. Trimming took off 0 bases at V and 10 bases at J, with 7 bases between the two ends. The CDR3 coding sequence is TGTGCCTGGAGTGTTTCGGGGGAGCAGTTCTTC. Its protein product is CAWSVSGEQFF.

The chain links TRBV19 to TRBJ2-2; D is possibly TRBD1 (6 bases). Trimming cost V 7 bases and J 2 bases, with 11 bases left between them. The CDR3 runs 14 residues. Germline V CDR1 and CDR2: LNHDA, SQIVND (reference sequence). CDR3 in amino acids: CASTWTANTGELFF. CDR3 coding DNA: TGTGCCAGTACCTGGACAGCAAACACCGGGGAGCTGTTTTTT.

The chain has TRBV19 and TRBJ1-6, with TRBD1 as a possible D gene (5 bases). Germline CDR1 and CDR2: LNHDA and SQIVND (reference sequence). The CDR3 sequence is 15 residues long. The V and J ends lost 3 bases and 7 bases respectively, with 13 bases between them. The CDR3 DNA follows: TGTGCCAGTAGTATTTCACGGGACTTCAATTCACCCCTCCACTTT. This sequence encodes CASSISRDFNSPLHF. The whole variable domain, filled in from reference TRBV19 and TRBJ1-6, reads DGGITQSPKYLFRKEGQNVTLSCEQNLNHDAMYWYRQDPGQGLRLIYYSQIVNDFQKGDIAEGYSVSREKKESFPLTVTSAQKNPTAFYLCASSISRDFNSPLHFGNGTRLTVT.

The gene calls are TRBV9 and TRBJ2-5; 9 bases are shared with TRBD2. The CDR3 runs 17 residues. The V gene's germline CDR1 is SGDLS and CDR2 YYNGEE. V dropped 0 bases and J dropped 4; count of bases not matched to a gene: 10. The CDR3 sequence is CASSVGVSGSGGETQYF. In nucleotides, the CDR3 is TGTGCCAGCAGCGTAGGGGTTAGCGGGAGTGGAGGAGAGACCCAGTACTTC.

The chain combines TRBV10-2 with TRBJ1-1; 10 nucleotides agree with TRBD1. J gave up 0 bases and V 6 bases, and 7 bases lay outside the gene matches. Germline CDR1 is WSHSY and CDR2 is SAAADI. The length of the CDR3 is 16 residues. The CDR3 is CASSGQGGSLNTEAFF. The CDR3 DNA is TGCGCCAGCAGCGGACAGGGGGGGTCATTGAACACTGAAGCTTTCTTT.

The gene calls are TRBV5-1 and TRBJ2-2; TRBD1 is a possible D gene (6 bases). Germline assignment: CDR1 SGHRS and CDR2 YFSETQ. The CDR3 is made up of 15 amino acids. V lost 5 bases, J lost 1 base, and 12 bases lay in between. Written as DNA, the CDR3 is TGCGCCAGCAGTCCGCAGGGGTGGAACACCGGGGAGCTGTTTTTT. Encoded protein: CASSPQGWNTGELFF.

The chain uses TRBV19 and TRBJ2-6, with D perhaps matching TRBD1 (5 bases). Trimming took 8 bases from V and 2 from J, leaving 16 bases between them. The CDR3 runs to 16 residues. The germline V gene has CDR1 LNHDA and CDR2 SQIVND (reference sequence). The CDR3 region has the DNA TGTGCCAGTTCCTCTGGGGCGGAAACTGGGGCCAACGTCCTGACTTTC. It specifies CASSSGAETGANVLTF. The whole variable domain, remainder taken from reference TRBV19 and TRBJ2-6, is DGGITQSPKYLFRKEGQNVTLSCEQNLNHDAMYWYRQDPGQGLRLIYYSQIVNDFQKGDIAEGYSVSREKKESFPLTVTSAQKNPTAFYLCASSSGAETGANVLTFGAGSRLTVL.

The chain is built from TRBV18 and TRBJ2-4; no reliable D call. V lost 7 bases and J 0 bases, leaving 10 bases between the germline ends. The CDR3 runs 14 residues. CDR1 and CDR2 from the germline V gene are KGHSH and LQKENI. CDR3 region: CASYPWLAKNIQYF. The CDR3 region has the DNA TGTGCCAGCTACCCTTGGCTAGCCAAAAACATTCAGTACTTC.

The CDR3 nucleotides are TGTGCCAGCAGCGTAGTGGACAGCTCCTACGAGCAGTACTTC. Amino acids: CASSVVDSSYEQYF. The J gene is TRBJ2-7, the V gene TRBV9, with D possibly TRBD1 on 6 matching bases. The V end lost 0 bases, the J end lost 0 bases, and 7 bases lay between the germline ends. The CDR3 loop spans 14 amino acids. Per germline, CDR1 SGDLS and CDR2 YYNGEE.

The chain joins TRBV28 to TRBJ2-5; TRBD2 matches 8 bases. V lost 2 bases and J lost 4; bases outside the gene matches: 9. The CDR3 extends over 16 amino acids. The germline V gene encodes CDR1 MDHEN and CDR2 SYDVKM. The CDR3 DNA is TGTGCCAGCAGTTTAGGACTGGCGGGGGGATCAGAGACCCAGTACTTC. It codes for CASSLGLAGGSETQYF. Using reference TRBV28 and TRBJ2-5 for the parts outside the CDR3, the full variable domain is DVKVTQSSRYLVKRTGEKVFLECVQDMDHENMFWYRQDPGLGLRLIYFSYDVKMKEKGDIPEGYSVSREKKERFSLILESASTNQTSMYLCASSLGLAGGSETQYFGPGTRLLVL.

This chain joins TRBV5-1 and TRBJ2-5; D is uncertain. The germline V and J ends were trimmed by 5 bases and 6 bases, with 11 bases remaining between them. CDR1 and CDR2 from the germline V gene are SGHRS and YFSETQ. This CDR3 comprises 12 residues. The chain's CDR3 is CASSQDSKTQYF. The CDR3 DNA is TGCGCCAGCAGTCAGGATTCAAAGACCCAGTACTTC.

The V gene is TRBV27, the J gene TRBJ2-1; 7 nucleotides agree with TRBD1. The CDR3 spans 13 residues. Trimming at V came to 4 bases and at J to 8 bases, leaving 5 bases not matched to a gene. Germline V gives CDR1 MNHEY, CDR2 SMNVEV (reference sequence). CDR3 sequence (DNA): TGTGCCAGCAGTTCTACAGGGGCCGATGAGCAGTTCTTC. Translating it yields CASSSTGADEQFF.

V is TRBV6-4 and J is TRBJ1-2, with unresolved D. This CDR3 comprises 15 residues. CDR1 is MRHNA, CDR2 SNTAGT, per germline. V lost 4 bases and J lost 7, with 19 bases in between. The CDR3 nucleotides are TGTGCCAGCAGTGGTTCGATCGGGAGTCTCTCTGGCTACACCTTC. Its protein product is CASSGSIGSLSGYTF.

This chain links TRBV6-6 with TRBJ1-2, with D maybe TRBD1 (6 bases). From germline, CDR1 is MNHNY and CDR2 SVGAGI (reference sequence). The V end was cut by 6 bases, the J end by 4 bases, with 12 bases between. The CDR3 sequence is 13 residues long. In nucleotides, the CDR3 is TGTGCCAGCAGAGGGGACATTTTCTATGGCTACACCTTC. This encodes CASRGDIFYGYTF.

This CDR3 reads CASSSLGGTNEKLFF. The CDR3 DNA reads as TGCGCCAGCTCCTCCCTGGGAGGGACTAATGAAAAACTGTTTTTT. The V and J genes are TRBV5-1 and TRBJ1-4; no reliable D call. V gave up 7 bases and J gave up 2 bases, with 15 bases separating them. The germline V gene has CDR1 SGHRS and CDR2 YFSETQ. The length of the CDR3 is 15 residues. The variable domain in full, with the rest retrieved from reference TRBV5-1 and TRBJ1-4, is KAGVTQTPRYLIKTRGQQVTLSCSPISGHRSVSWYQQTPGQGLQFLFEYFSETQRNKGNFPGRFSGRQFSNSRSEMNVSTLELGDSALYLCASSSLGGTNEKLFFGSGTQLSVL.

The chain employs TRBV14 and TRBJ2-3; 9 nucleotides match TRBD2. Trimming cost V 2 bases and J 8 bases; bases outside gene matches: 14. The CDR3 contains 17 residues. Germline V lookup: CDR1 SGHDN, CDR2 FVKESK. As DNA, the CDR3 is TGTGCCAGCAGCCAACTAGCGGGACGCTCTCGCCCTAGTACGCAGTATTTT. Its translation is CASSQLAGRSRPSTQYF.

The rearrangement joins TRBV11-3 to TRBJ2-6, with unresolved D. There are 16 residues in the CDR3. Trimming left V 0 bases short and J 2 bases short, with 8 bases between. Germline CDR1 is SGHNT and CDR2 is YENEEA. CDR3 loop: CASSLEIGAGANVLTF. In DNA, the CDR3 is TGTGCCAGCAGCTTAGAGATCGGAGCTGGGGCCAACGTCCTGACTTTC. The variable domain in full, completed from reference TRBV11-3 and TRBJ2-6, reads EAGVVQSPRYKIIEKKQPVAFWCNPISGHNTLYWYLQNLGQGPELLIRYENEEAVDDSQLPKDRFSAERLKGVDSTLKIQPAELGDSAVYLCASSLEIGAGANVLTFGAGSRLTVL.

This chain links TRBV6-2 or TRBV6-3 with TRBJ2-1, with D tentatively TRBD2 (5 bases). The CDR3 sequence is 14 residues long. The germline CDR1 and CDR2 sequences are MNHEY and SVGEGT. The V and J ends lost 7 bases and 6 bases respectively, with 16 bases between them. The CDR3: CASNPLGVSNEQFF. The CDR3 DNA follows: TGTGCCAGCAACCCCCTCGGGGTAAGCAATGAGCAGTTCTTC.